This T cell receptor (beta chain) was identified during a study of cytotoxic CD8 clonotypes in ibrutinib-treated CLL (dated by TCRdb to about 2021). Turning to the overall study: The cohort included roughly 15 treatment-naive and about a dozen relapsed/refractory patients; 17 were IGHV unmutated. Cryopreserved peripheral blood mononuclear cells were obtained prior to treatment, at the time of response, and at either disease progression or sustained remission. Response samples were taken after a median of roughly a year on treatment, ranging from about 6 to 40 months. Partial responses were observed in about 25 patients and complete responses in 2; after a median follow-up of 68 months, remission was maintained in roughly 15 patients and progression was observed in some twelve. Every sample from remission and from progressive disease was obtained while the patients were still on ibrutinib. Of the 80 to 95 participants in the trial, about two dozen had longitudinal samples available. An average of about 250,000 productive templates and approximately 91,000 productive rearrangements was obtained per sample. Here is what the overall study found, with its caveats: At baseline, clonality was higher than in age-matched healthy donors and showed a strong correlation with circulating CD8+ T-cell counts. Clonality increased at ibrutinib response, stayed stable in sustained remission, and fell back toward baseline at progression. Lymph node repertoires were not examined, and the timing of sampling was not matched between patients in sustained remission and those whose disease progressed. Public clonotypes were found to be uncommon and were observed to contract or remain stable during treatment; the increase in clonality was shown to reflect expansion of private clonotypes at ibrutinib response.

Sequences SGHRS (CDR1) and YFSETQ (CDR2) are obtained from the germline V gene. Unmatched junction bases come to 12, with V trimmed by 5 bases and J by 5 bases. CDR3 length: 17 amino acids, cysteine to phenylalanine. Just the 51-base CDR3 DNA is kept, in frame starting at base 1. The time point label here, explained by the study, means: progressive disease on ibrutinib. For TCR beta library preparation, roughly 2 micrograms of genomic DNA were extracted from the cryopreserved PBMCs. Longitudinal blood samples from CLL patients on ibrutinib monotherapy underwent high-throughput TCR beta sequencing. The patients were enrolled in a single-center, open-label phase 2 trial of ibrutinib monotherapy. A remark on this clone: Its antigen remains undetermined. Per-base quality was not reported, and no clone a single base away is much larger than it.

The goal of deep resolution MiSeq sequencing was a depth between 1 in 1 million and 1 in 200,000 T cells, and coverage averaged 10x per clonotype. TCR beta libraries were generated with the immunoSEQ hsTCRB Kit. For the original study's pipeline: The data were analyzed with ImmunoSEQ Analyzer and ImmunoSEQ Data Assistant, and V, D and J gene assignments followed IMGT definitions. Clonality, with values ranging from 0 to 1, was calculated as one minus the normalized Shannon entropy of productive rearrangement frequencies. Only overrepresented clonotypes making up at least 0.05% of the repertoire of each patient were included in the public clonotype analysis. Repertoires from about a dozen age-matched healthy donors in immuneACCESS were used as clonality controls. In TCRdb, the immuneACCESS table is reduced to in-frame sequences with V and J assigned. These tables do not hold every clone; where another copy was compared, an unresolved V gene accounts for under half, and the others remain unexplained. That table supplies the V and J calls and clone size; D and trimming were determined from the DNA. Recorded for this sample are 150,000 or so clones; more than 70% of them occurred a single time. In total, the top ten clones hold about 3% of the sample.

Here the chain combines TRBV5-1 and TRBJ2-1; 11 nucleotides in the junction match TRBD2. This sequence was found in a human donor with chronic lymphocytic leukemia. The input for sequencing was PBMCs, taken at disease progression, from a patient treated with ibrutinib. The CDR3: CASSLSAGTSGNNEQFF. The nucleotides are TGCGCCAGCAGTTTATCCGCCGGGACTAGCGGTAACAATGAGCAGTTCTTC.